This TCR beta chain was identified in a study of cytomegalovirus exposure and HLA in healthy donors. Worth noting for this clone: Its specificity is unknown.

Assay used: immunoSEQ multiplex PCR; TCRdb lists only in-frame clones, some missing. The sample yields 65,000 to 80,000 clones, around 94% seen once. Findings of the study overall: 164 TCR beta chains were listed as cytomegalovirus-associated.

The sequenced material came from PBMCs. The TCR was taken from a woman aged 18-30 years in good health and CMV-seronegative.

The CDR3, as DNA: TGCGCCAGCAGCCCCCCTTCCGGGCGGGATATGTACTTC. Translated: CASSPPSGRDMYF. The chain couples TRBV4-1 to TRBJ2-5; D perhaps matches TRBD2 (6 bases). The CDR3 loop spans 13 amino acids. The germline gives CDR1 MGHRA, CDR2 YSYEKL. Between the trimmed V and J ends, which lost 4 bases and 13 bases, there was a span of 19 bases.